The clone carrying this T cell receptor (beta chain) was picked up a small number of times. The antigen remains unidentified. It was with unique molecular identifiers that the TCRbeta library was prepared. TCRdb reprocessed the PCR reads with MiXCR, giving one entry per CDR3 protein. The data show about 200,000 distinct CDR3 sequences, about 6% seen once. The data belong to a study of T-cell reconstitution after alpha-beta-depleted transplantation in children. V lost 2 bases to trimming and J lost 7 bases, with 21 bases between them. The V gene's germline CDR1 is LGHNA and CDR2 YSLEER. This CDR3 has 16 residues. Points from the study as a whole: As was reported, about two months after transplant, alpha-beta T cells came from several hundred expanded graft clones.

The sequences come from PBMCs, collected before TCRalphabeta/CD19-depleted stem cell transplant. The V and J genes are TRBV4-3 and TRBJ2-7; maybe TRBD2 (7 bases). The clonotype originates from a girl less than two years old with combined immunodeficiency, due to receive a stem cell transplant. DNA of the CDR3: TGCGCCAGCAGCCAAAGAGGGGAGGGGGGGCTCGAAGAGCAGTACTTC. Translating it yields CASSQRGEGGLEEQYF.